The clone carrying this T cell receptor (beta chain) has a handful of counts. Antigen: not known. Time point described: newly diagnosed GD, antithyroid drugs for less than 3 months. Extracted RNA from PBMCs served as the source of the TCR library. This entry belongs to a study of regulatory T cells in long-lasting Graves disease. General study points: It was in persistent disease that TRBV28, TRBJ1-2 and TRBJ2-5 were favored. New patients shared around 920 public clonotypes, fewer than the approximately 3,000 shared by persistent patients.

Trimming removed 3 bases from V and 2 bases from J; junction bases left unmatched: 4. In germline, CDR1 is SGHKS, CDR2 YYEKEE (reference sequence). The CDR3 spans 18 residues. iRepertoire HTBI primers and Arm-PCR of CDR3 regions built TCR beta libraries. TCRdb redid the calling of the multiplex PCR reads with MiXCR, one entry per CDR3 protein. The sample holds about 460,000 distinct CDR3 sequences, about 15% seen once. These records were also assigned to another study, of T cells in Graves' hyperthyroidism and ophthalmopathy. That source notes: TCR CDR3 regions were first amplified by RT-PCR with HTBI primers.

The TCR comes from a woman in her forties or fifties with Graves disease. The chain is built from TRBV5-5 and TRBJ2-2; 16 bases align to TRBD2. The sample in question was peripheral blood mononuclear cells (PBMCs), obtained at new diagnosis, from a patient treated with antithyroid drugs. CDR3 nucleotide sequence: TGTGCCAGCAGCTCCGGGACTAGCGGGAGGGTAAACACCGGGGAGCTGTTTTTT. It translates to CASSSGTSGRVNTGELFF. Combining the CDR3 with reference TRBV5-5 and TRBJ2-2 gives the whole variable domain DAGVTQSPTHLIKTRGQQVTLRCSPISGHKSVSWYQQVLGQGPQFIFQYYEKEERGRGNFPDRFSARQFPNYSSELNVNALLLGDSALYLCASSSGTSGRVNTGELFFGEGSRLTVL.